The clone carrying this T cell receptor (beta chain) was observed a handful of times. Its antigen is as yet unknown. The data are from a study of T cells after yellow fever vaccination. Findings and caveats of the study: Although most clonotypes did not, a small share appeared in both CD4 and CD8 compartments.

TCRdb passed the 5' RACE reads through MiXCR, listing each CDR3 protein once. The sample yields a few hundred thousand distinct CDR3 sequences, 6% to 7.5% seen once. Germline V lookup: CDR1 MNHNS, CDR2 SASEGT. The CDR3 has 14 residues. Sequencing was performed on CD4+ T cells sorted from PBMCs, taken 15 days after the yellow fever booster vaccination. J is TRBJ2-3 and V is TRBV6-1, with 9 nucleotides matching TRBD2. The clonotype comes from a man aged 25 to 40 who received the YFV17D yellow fever vaccine. The CDR3: CGSKDSGRTDTQYF. Written as DNA, the CDR3 is TGTGGATCTAAAGATAGCGGGAGAACAGATACGCAGTATTTT.